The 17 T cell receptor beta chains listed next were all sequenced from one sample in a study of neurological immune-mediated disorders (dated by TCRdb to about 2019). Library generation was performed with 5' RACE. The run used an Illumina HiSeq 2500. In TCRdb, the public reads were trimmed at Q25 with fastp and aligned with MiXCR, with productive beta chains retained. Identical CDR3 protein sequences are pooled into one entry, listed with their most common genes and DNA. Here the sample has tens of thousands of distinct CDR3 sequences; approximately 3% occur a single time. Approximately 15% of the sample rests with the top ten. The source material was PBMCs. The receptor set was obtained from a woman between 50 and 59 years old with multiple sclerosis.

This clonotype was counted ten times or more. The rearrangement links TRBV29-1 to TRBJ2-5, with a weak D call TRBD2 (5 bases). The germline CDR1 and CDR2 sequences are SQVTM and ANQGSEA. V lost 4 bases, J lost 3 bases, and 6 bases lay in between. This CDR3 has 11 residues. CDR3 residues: CSVGEKETQYF. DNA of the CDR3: TGCAGCGTTGGGGAGAAAGAGACCCAGTACTTC.

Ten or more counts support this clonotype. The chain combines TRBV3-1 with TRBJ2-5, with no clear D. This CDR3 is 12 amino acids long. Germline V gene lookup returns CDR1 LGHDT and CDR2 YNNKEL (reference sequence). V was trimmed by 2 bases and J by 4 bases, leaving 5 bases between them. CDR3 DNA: TGTGCCAGCAGCCAATCAGGAGAGACCCAGTACTTC. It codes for CASSQSGETQYF.

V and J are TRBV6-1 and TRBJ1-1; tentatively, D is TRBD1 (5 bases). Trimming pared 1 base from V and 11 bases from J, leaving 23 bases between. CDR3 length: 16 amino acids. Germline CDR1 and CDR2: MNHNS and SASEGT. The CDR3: CASSEVLGLKGMRAFF. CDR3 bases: TGTGCCAGCAGTGAAGTCTTGGGACTAAAGGGGATGAGGGCTTTCTTT.

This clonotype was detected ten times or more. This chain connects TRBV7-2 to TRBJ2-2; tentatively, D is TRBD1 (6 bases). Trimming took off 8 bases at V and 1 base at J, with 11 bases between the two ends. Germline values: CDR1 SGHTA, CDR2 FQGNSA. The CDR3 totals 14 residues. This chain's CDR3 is CASASRGNTGELFF. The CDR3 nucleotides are TGTGCCAGCGCAAGCAGGGGGAACACCGGGGAGCTGTTTTTT.

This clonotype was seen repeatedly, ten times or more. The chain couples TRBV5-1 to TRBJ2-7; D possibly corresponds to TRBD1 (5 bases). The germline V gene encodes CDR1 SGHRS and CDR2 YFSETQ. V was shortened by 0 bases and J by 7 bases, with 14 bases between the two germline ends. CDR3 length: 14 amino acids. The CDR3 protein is CASSLDRGIGEQYF. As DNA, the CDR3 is TGCGCCAGCAGCTTGGATAGGGGAATCGGTGAGCAGTACTTC.

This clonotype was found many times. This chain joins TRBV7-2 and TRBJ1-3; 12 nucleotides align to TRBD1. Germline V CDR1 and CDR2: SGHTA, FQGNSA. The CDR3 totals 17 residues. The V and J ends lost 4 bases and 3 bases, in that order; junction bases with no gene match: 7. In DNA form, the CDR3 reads TGTGCCAGCAGCTCGGGACAGGGGGCGATGGGTGGAAACACCATATATTTT. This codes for CASSSGQGAMGGNTIYF.

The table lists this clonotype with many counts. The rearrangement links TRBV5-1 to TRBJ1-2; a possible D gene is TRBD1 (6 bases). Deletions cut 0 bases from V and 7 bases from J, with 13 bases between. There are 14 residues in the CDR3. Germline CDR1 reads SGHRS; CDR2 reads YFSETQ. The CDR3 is CASSLEGQQGGYTF. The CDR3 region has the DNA TGCGCCAGCAGCTTGGAGGGACAACAAGGTGGCTACACCTTC.

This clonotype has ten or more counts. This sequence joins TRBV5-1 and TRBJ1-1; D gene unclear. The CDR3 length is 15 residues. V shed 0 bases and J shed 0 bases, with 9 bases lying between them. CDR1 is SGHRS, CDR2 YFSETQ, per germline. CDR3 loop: CASSLVTVMNTEAFF. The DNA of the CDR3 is TGCGCCAGCAGCTTGGTAACCGTTATGAACACTGAAGCTTTCTTT. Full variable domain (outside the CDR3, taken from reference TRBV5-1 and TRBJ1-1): KAGVTQTPRYLIKTRGQQVTLSCSPISGHRSVSWYQQTPGQGLQFLFEYFSETQRNKGNFPGRFSGRQFSNSRSEMNVSTLELGDSALYLCASSLVTVMNTEAFFGQGTRLTVV.

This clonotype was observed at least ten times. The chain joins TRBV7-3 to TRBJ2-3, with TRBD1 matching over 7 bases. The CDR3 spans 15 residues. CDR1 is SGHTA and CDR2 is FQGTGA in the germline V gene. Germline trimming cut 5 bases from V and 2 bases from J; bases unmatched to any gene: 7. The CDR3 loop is CASSPRQGVTDTQYF. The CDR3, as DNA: TGTGCCAGCAGCCCCCGACAGGGTGTCACAGATACGCAGTATTTT.

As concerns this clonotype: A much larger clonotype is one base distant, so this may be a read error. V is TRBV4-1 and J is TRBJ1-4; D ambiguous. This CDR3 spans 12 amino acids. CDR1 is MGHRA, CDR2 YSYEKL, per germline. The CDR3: CDSSGNGEKLFF. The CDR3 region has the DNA TGCGACAGCAGCGGGAATGGCGAAAAACTGTTTTTT.

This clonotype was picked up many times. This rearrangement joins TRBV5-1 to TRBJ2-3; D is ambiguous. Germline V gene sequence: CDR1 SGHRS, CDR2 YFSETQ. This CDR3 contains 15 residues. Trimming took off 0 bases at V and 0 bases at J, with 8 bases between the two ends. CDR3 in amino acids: CASSLDTPSTDTQYF. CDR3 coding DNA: TGCGCCAGCAGCTTGGACACTCCTAGCACAGATACGCAGTATTTT.

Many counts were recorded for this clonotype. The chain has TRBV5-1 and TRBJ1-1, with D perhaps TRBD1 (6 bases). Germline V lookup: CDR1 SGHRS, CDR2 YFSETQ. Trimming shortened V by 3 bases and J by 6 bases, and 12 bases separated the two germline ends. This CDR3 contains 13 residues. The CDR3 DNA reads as TGCGCCAGCAGCTCAAACCCAGGGGCTGAAGCTTTCTTT. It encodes CASSSNPGAEAFF.

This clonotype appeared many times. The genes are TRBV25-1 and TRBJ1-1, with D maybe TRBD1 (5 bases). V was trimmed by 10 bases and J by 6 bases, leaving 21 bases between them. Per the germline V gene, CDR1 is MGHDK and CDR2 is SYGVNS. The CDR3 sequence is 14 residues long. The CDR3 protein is CATIRSGRGAEAFF. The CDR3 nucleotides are TGTGCCACCATACGTTCAGGGAGAGGCGCTGAAGCTTTCTTT.

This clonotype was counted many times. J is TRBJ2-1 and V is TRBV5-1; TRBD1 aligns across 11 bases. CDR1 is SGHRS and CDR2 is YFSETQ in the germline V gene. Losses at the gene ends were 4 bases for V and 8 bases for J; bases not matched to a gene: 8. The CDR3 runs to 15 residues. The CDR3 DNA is TGCGCCAGCAGCAACCCCGGGACAGGGGGAGATGAGCAGTTCTTC. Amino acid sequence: CASSNPGTGGDEQFF. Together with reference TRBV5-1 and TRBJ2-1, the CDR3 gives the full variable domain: KAGVTQTPRYLIKTRGQQVTLSCSPISGHRSVSWYQQTPGQGLQFLFEYFSETQRNKGNFPGRFSGRQFSNSRSEMNVSTLELGDSALYLCASSNPGTGGDEQFFGPGTRLTVL.

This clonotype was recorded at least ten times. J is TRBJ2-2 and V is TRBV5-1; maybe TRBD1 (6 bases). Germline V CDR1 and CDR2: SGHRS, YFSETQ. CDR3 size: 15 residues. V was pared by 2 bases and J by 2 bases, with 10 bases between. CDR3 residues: CASSFGQPNTGELFF. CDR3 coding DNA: TGCGCCAGCAGCTTTGGACAGCCTAACACCGGGGAGCTGTTTTTT.

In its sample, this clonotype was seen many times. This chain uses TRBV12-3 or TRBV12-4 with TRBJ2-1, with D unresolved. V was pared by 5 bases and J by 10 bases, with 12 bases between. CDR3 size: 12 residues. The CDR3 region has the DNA TGTGCCAGCAGTCCAGTAGTAGGGGAGCAGTTCTTC. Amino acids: CASSPVVGEQFF.

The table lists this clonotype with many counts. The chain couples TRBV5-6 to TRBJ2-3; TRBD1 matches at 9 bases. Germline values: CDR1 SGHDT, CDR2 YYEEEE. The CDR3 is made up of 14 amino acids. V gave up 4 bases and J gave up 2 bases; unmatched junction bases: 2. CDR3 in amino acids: CASSDRGNTDTQYF. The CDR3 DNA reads TGTGCCAGCAGCGACAGGGGGAACACAGATACGCAGTATTTT.